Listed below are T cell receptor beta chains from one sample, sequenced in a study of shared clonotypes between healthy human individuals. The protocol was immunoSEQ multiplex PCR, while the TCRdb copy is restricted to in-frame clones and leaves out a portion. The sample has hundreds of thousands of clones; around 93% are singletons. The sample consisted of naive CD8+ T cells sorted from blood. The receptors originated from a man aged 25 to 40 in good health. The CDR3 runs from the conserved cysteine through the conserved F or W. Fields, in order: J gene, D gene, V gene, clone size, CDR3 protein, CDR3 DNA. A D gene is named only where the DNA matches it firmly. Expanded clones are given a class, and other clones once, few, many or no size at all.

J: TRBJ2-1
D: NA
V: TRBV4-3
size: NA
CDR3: CASSQTGTFSYNEQFF
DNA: TGCGCCAGCAGCCAAACAGGGACTTTCTCCTACAATGAGCAGTTCTTC

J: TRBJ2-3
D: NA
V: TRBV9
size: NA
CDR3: CARAGNTDTQYF
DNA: TGTGCCCGGGCAGGGAACACAGATACGCAGTATTTT

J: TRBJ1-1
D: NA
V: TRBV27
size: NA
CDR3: CASSLLAHEGVGTEAFF
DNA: TGTGCCAGCAGTTTACTCGCTCACGAGGGTGTGGGCACTGAAGCTTTCTTT

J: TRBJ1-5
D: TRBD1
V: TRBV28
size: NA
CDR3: CASSFRQGAQPQHF
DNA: TGTGCCAGCAGTTTCAGACAGGGGGCCCAGCCCCAGCATTTT

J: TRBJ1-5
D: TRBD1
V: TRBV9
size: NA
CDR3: CASSEGAGPLGDNQPQHF
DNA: TGTGCCAGCAGCGAGGGGGCAGGTCCCCTGGGGGACAATCAGCCCCAGCATTTT

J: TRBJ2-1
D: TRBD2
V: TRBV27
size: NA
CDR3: CASSPFLSSGSFRPNSYNEQFF
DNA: TGTGCCAGCAGTCCATTTCTGTCTAGCGGGAGTTTCCGACCGAACTCCTACAATGAGCAGTTCTTC

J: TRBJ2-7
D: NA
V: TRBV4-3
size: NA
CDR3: CASSQDGWAGIYEQYF
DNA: TGCGCCAGCAGCCAGGATGGCTGGGCGGGTATTTACGAGCAGTACTTC

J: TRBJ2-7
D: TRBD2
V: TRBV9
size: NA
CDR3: CASSPLAVPSSYEQYF
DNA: TGTGCCAGCAGCCCGCTAGCGGTCCCGAGCTCCTACGAGCAGTACTTC

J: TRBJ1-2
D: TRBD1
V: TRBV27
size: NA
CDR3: CASSSGTGGHGYTF
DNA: TGTGCCAGCAGTTCCGGGACAGGGGGCCATGGCTACACCTTC

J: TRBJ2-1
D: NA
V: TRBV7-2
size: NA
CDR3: CASRIRADSYNEQFF
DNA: TGTGCCAGCAGGATCCGAGCGGACTCCTACAATGAGCAGTTCTTC

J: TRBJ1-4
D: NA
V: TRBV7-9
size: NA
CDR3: CASSISGANEKLFF
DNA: TGTGCCAGCAGCATCAGCGGGGCTAATGAAAAACTGTTTTTT

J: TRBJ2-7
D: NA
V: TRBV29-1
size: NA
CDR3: CSVEEGSSYEQYF
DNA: TGCAGCGTTGAAGAAGGGAGCTCCTACGAGCAGTACTTC

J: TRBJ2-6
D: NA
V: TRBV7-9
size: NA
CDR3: CASSLALGANVLTF
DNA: TGTGCCAGCAGCTTAGCGCTCGGGGCCAACGTCCTGACTTTC

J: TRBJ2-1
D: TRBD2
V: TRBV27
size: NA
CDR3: CASSLDAGGWNEQFF
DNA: TGTGCCAGCAGTTTAGACGCGGGAGGGTGGAATGAGCAGTTCTTC

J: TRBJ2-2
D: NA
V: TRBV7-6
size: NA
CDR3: CASSLGHFTGELFF
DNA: TGTGCCAGCAGCTTAGGGCATTTCACCGGGGAGCTGTTTTTT

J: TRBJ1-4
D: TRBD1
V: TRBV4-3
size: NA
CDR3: CASSQVRGQVNEKLFF
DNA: TGCGCCAGCAGCCAAGTACGGGGACAGGTTAATGAAAAACTGTTTTTT

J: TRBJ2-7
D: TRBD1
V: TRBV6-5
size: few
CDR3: CASSFDRESSYEQYF
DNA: TGTGCCAGCAGTTTCGACAGGGAGAGCTCCTACGAGCAGTACTTC

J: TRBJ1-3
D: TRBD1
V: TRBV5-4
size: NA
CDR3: CASSLAGGSGNTIYF
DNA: TGTGCCAGCAGCTTGGCAGGGGGCTCTGGAAACACCATATATTTT

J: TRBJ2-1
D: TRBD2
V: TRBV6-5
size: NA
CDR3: CASSPAGDEQFF
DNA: TGTGCCAGCAGCCCGGCGGGAGATGAGCAGTTCTTC

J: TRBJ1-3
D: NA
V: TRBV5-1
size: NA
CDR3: CASSLAGSDSGNTIYF
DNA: TGCGCCAGCAGCTTGGCCGGATCGGACTCTGGAAACACCATATATTTT

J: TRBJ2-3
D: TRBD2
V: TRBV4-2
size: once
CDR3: CASSQDGGAGAFSTDTQYF
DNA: TGTGCCAGCAGCCAAGATGGGGGAGCGGGGGCCTTCTCCACAGATACGCAGTATTTT

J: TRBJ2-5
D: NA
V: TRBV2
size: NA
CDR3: CASSDTTSRLGETQYF
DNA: TGTGCCAGCAGTGACACAACCAGTCGACTCGGGGAGACCCAGTACTTC

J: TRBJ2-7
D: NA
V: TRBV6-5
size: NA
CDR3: CASSSGPYEQYF
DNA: TGTGCCAGCAGCTCCGGCCCCTACGAGCAGTACTTC

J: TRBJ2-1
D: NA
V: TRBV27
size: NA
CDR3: CASSFGGRFRNEQFF
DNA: TGTGCCAGCAGTTTTGGGGGGAGGTTCCGCAATGAGCAGTTCTTC

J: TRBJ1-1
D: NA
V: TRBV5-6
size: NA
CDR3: CASSPVGVGTEAFF
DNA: TGTGCCAGCAGCCCCGTGGGGGTTGGCACTGAAGCTTTCTTT

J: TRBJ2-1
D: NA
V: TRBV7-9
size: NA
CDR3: CASSLDGIEQFF
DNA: TGTGCCAGCAGCTTAGACGGGATTGAGCAGTTCTTC

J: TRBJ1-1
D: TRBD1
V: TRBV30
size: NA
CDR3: CAWSLDRVAEAFF
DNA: TGTGCCTGGAGCCTGGACAGGGTGGCTGAAGCTTTCTTT

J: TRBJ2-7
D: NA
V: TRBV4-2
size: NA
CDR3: CASSPLGRASDEQYF
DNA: TGTGCCAGCAGCCCCCTAGGCAGGGCATCGGACGAGCAGTACTTC

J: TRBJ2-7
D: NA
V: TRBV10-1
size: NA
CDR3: CASSERGRQDEQYF
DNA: TGCGCCAGCAGTGAGAGGGGACGACAGGACGAGCAGTACTTC